The clone carrying this T cell receptor beta chain was counted once. What it binds is unknown. This sample is part of a study of OX40 agonist ivuxolimab in advanced cancers. Germline V gene data show CDR1 as SGHNT and CDR2 as YYREEE (reference sequence). Trimming removed 3 bases from V and 1 base from J; junction bases left unmatched: 5. There are 15 residues in the CDR3. The table came from immunoSEQ multiplex PCR; TCRdb's copy has only in-frame clones and leaves some out. The table lists 70,000 to 80,000 clones, around nine tenths of them singletons. Study observations and caveats: Antigen specificity remained undetermined for the expanded peripheral T cells.

The receptor's source is an adult with an advanced solid tumor such as melanoma, head and neck, liver or kidney cancer. V usage is TRBV5-4 and J usage is TRBJ2-3, with TRBD1 matching over 7 bases. This specimen was CD4+ or CD8+ T cells sorted from blood, taken in a trial of the OX40 agonist ivuxolimab. The CDR3 DNA reads TGTGCCAGCAGCTCAGGACAGGCTGGCACAGATACGCAGTATTTT. It is translated as CASSSGQAGTDTQYF.